This TCR beta chain was observed in a study of Graves' ophthalmopathy and Graves' hyperthyroidism. On the study more broadly: Investigators collected peripheral blood at initial diagnosis, before any treatment was given.

Findings and caveats of the study: Blood was where most expanded thyroid clonotypes above 0.001 frequency also turned up. Using 13 signatures, a model distinguished ophthalmopathy from stable hyperthyroidism, reaching around 87% sensitivity and 81.08% specificity.

What supplied the PBMCs was about 10 ml of fresh peripheral blood. The CDR3 contains 12 residues. The V and J ends lost 4 bases and 2 bases respectively, with 9 bases between them. Germline loops: CDR1 SQVTM, CDR2 ANQGSEA. RNA transcripts yielded amplified TCR beta CDR3 regions. The first round was an RT-PCR with HTBI primers, and the second round was a multiplex PCR. TCRdb reanalysed the multiplex PCR reads using MiXCR and keeps one entry per CDR3 protein. The top ten hold roughly 45% of the sample, which has 200,000 to 250,000 distinct CDR3 sequences, 20% to 25% seen once. Notes on this clonotype: Antigen specificity is unknown.

The chain joins TRBV29-1 to TRBJ2-7; D possibly corresponds to TRBD2 (5 bases). This receptor was identified in a woman aged 50 to 65 with Graves' ophthalmopathy. Sequencing input: peripheral blood. The CDR3 DNA is TGCAGCGTTGGTTCGGGGACCTACGAGCAGTACTTC. It specifies CSVGSGTYEQYF.